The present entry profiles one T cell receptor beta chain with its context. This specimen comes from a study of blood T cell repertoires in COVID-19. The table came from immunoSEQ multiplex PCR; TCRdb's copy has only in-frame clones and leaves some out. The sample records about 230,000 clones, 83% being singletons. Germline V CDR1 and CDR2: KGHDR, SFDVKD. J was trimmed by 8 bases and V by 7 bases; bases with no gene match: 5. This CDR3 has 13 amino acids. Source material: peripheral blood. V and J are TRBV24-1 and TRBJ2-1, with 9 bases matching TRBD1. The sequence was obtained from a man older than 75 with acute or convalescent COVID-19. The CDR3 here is CATRTGGADEQFF. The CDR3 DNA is TGTGCCACCAGAACAGGGGGCGCAGATGAGCAGTTCTTC.